Each of the 22 T cell receptor beta chains below was sequenced from the same sample in a study of blood T cell repertoires in COVID-19. Sequencing was performed with immunoSEQ multiplex PCR; in TCRdb, only in-frame clones are kept and a portion is missing. In the table there are 80,000 to 100,000 clones, around three quarters of which are singletons. Sequencing used peripheral blood. The source is a man aged 45-60 years who had recovered from COVID-19.

The rearrangement uses TRBV9 and TRBJ2-1; TRBD2 might be the D (6 bases). Germline CDR1 and CDR2: SGDLS and YYNGEE. The CDR3 spans 16 residues. The V end lost 2 bases, the J end lost 4 bases, and 16 bases lay between the germline ends. Here the CDR3 DNA reads TGTGCCAGCAGCGTCGGGGGACGGACCGGTTACAATGAGCAGTTCTTC. Amino acid sequence: CASSVGGRTGYNEQFF.

In its sample, this clone was seen once. V gene TRBV24-1 combines with J gene TRBJ2-2; TRBD2 aligns across 8 bases. The V gene end was trimmed by 5 bases and the J gene end by 0 bases; junction bases not matched to a gene: 4. Germline V gene data show CDR1 as KGHDR and CDR2 as SFDVKD. The CDR3 extends over 16 amino acids. The CDR3 DNA sequence: TGTGCCACCAGTGGGGGTAGCGGGGCGAACACCGGGGAGCTGTTTTTT. Translation: CATSGGSGANTGELFF.

The V gene is TRBV6-5, the J gene TRBJ1-2, with a weak D call TRBD1 (6 bases). The CDR3 runs 12 residues. Between the trimmed V and J ends, which lost 9 bases and 8 bases, there was a span of 16 bases. CDR1 is MNHEY and CDR2 is SVGAGI in the germline V gene. DNA of the CDR3: TGTGCCAGTAATATTAAGACAGGCGGCTACACCTTC. Translated, it gives CASNIKTGGYTF.

This chain joins TRBV30 and TRBJ2-5; a possible D gene is TRBD1 (6 bases). V lost 4 bases, J lost 6 bases, and 18 bases lay in between. This CDR3 contains 14 residues. Germline CDR1 reads GTSNPN; CDR2 reads SVGIG (reference sequence). Here the CDR3 DNA reads TGTGCCTGGATGAGGGACAAACGCGTACAGACCCAGTACTTC. Its translation is CAWMRDKRVQTQYF.

The CDR3 here is CSVLRRDLSRYIQETQYF. The CDR3 coding sequence is TGCAGCGTCCTAAGACGGGATCTATCGAGATACATCCAAGAGACCCAGTACTTC. The chain uses TRBV29-1 and TRBJ2-5, with D possibly matching TRBD2 (5 bases). The CDR3 loop spans 18 amino acids. The V gene's germline CDR1 is SQVTM and CDR2 ANQGSEA. Trimming stripped 6 bases from V and 1 base from J, with 27 bases between.

The CDR3 nucleotides are TGTGCCAGCAGCCGTAACTCAATTTCCGGGACAGAAGAGACCCAGTACTTC. Its protein product is CASSRNSISGTEETQYF. V gene TRBV7-6 combines with J gene TRBJ2-5; 7 bases are shared with TRBD1. Germline CDR1 reads SGHVS; CDR2 reads FNYEAQ. This CDR3 is built from 17 residues. V trimming: 5 bases; J trimming: 3 bases; junction bases outside the gene matches: 15.

The V call is TRBV7-9, the J call TRBJ2-7; 7 bases fit TRBD1. With 3 bases clipped from V and 6 bases from J, the junction kept 14 bases outside the gene matches. The CDR3 extends over 16 amino acids. CDR1 and CDR2 (germline): SEHNR, FQNEAQ (reference sequence). In nucleotides, the CDR3 is TGTGCCAGCAGCTTCACAGGGGCCTCGCGATCGTCCGAGCAGTACTTC. This sequence encodes CASSFTGASRSSEQYF.

The genes are TRBV5-4 and TRBJ1-1; 7 nucleotides line up with TRBD1. The V and J ends lost 1 base and 6 bases, in that order; junction bases with no gene match: 6. CDR1 is SGHNT and CDR2 is YYREEE in the germline V gene (reference sequence). This CDR3 has 14 amino acids. CDR3 nucleotide sequence: TGTGCCAGCAGCTTGAGTAGGGGGCGGGCTGAAGCTTTCTTT. Its translation is CASSLSRGRAEAFF. The entire variable domain, with the rest obtained from reference TRBV5-4 and TRBJ1-1, is as follows: ETGVTQSPTHLIKTRGQQVTLRCSSQSGHNTVSWYQQALGQGPQFIFQYYREEENGRGNFPPRFSGLQFPNYSSELNVNALELDDSALYLCASSLSRGRAEAFFGQGTRLTVV.

V is TRBV12-3 or TRBV12-4 and J is TRBJ1-5, with TRBD1 matching over 7 bases. The CDR3 is 13 residues long. V trimming: 2 bases; J trimming: 7 bases; junction bases outside the gene matches: 2. The CDR3 DNA is TGTGCCAGCAGTTTATCACAGGGGCAGCCCCAGCATTTT. The encoded protein is CASSLSQGQPQHF.

This chain connects TRBV6-5 to TRBJ1-5; 8 nucleotides line up with TRBD1. In germline, CDR1 is MNHEY, CDR2 SVGAGI. The junction had 7 bases not matched to a gene; V was cut back by 8 bases and J by 4 bases. This CDR3 region has 14 residues. The CDR3: CASSLDRANQPQHF. For the CDR3, the DNA is TGTGCCAGCTCCCTGGACAGGGCAAATCAGCCCCAGCATTTT.

V is TRBV3-1 (or the pseudogene TRBV3-2) and J is TRBJ2-3; 7 bases are a match to TRBD1. CDR1 LGHDT and CDR2 YNNKEL come from the germline V gene (reference sequence). The CDR3 totals 15 residues. Trimming took 2 bases from V and 5 from J; bases not matched to a gene: 7. CDR3 amino acids: CASSQWTGLQDTQYF. CDR3 DNA sequence: TGTGCCAGCAGCCAATGGACAGGCTTGCAAGATACGCAGTATTTT.

The V and J genes are TRBV6-5 and TRBJ2-7; 7 bases are shared with TRBD1. This CDR3 is 13 amino acids long. V was pared by 5 bases and J by 9 bases, with 10 bases of the junction left unmatched. The germline V gene has CDR1 MNHEY and CDR2 SVGAGI. The CDR3 nucleotides read TGTGCCAGCAGTCAACAACAGGGGCCGGGGCAGTACTTC. Amino acid sequence: CASSQQQGPGQYF.

J is TRBJ2-1 and V is TRBV7-3, with 13 positions matching TRBD2. In germline, CDR1 is SGHTA, CDR2 FQGTGA. CDR3 size: 16 residues. The ends lost 2 bases at V and 4 bases at J; junction bases unmatched: 2. This CDR3 reads CASSLSGLAGYNEQFF. The CDR3 DNA sequence: TGTGCCAGCAGCTTATCGGGACTAGCGGGGTACAATGAGCAGTTCTTC.

The V call is TRBV7-2, the J call TRBJ2-2, with D possibly being TRBD1 (5 bases). With 5 bases removed from V and 6 bases from J, the gap between germline ends came to 13 bases. The CDR3 is 14 residues long. Germline CDR1 SGHTA, CDR2 FQGNSA. CDR3 residues: CASSVDRAPGELFF. The CDR3 DNA reads TGTGCCAGCAGCGTCGACAGAGCCCCCGGGGAGCTGTTTTTT. Full variable domain (outside the CDR3, taken from reference TRBV7-2 and TRBJ2-2): GAGVSQSPSNKVTEKGKDVELRCDPISGHTALYWYRQSLGQGLEFLIYFQGNSAPDKSGLPSDRFSAERTGGSVSTLTIQRTQQEDSAVYLCASSVDRAPGELFFGEGSRLTVL.

The chain's CDR3 is CASRDTISNQPQHF. The CDR3 DNA is TGTGCCAGCAGGGACACCATTAGCAATCAGCCCCAGCATTTT. The V and J genes are TRBV2 and TRBJ1-5, with D tentatively TRBD1 (5 bases). Germline lookup yields CDR1 SNHLY and CDR2 FYNNEI. Trimming took 6 bases from V and 0 from J, leaving 9 bases between them. This CDR3 has 14 residues.

The rearrangement uses TRBV28 and TRBJ1-3; TRBD1 might be the D (6 bases). Trimming cost V 6 bases and J 2 bases, with 14 bases left between them. The CDR3 runs 15 residues. The germline V gene encodes CDR1 MDHEN and CDR2 SYDVKM. The CDR3 nucleotides read TGTGCCAGCAGCTCCGGGGGGGGGCCTGGAAACACCATATATTTT. Encoded protein: CASSSGGGPGNTIYF.

V and J are TRBV7-3 and TRBJ2-1; 10 nucleotides line up with TRBD2. This CDR3 contains 13 residues. The V and J ends lost 5 bases and 8 bases, in that order; junction bases with no gene match: 3. Germline CDR1 SGHTA, CDR2 FQGTGA. CDR3 coding DNA: TGTGCCAGCAGCCTACTAGCGGGACATGAGCAGTTCTTC. Translating gives CASSLLAGHEQFF.

V usage is TRBV28 and J usage is TRBJ1-5; maybe TRBD1 (6 bases). The CDR3 is 16 residues long. Germline V gene lookup returns CDR1 MDHEN and CDR2 SYDVKM. V lost 6 bases to trimming and J lost 4 bases, with 19 bases between them. This chain's CDR3 is CASSIRQGLGNQPQHF. The CDR3 coding sequence is TGTGCCAGCAGCATCCGTCAGGGGTTGGGTAATCAGCCCCAGCATTTT.

This clone was seen only a few times. The chain is built from TRBV5-1 and TRBJ2-7, with TRBD1 matching over 10 bases. Germline CDR1 is SGHRS and CDR2 is YFSETQ. This CDR3 has 15 residues. Trimming cost V 2 bases and J 3 bases; bases outside gene matches: 5. This CDR3 reads CASSLGTGVIYEQYF. The CDR3 nucleotides are TGCGCCAGCAGCTTAGGGACAGGGGTAATCTACGAGCAGTACTTC.

The V gene is TRBV19, the J gene TRBJ2-6; TRBD1 is a possible D gene (6 bases). This CDR3 spans 16 amino acids. Looked up from germline, CDR1 is LNHDA and CDR2 is SQIVND (reference sequence). Between the trimmed V and J ends, which lost 6 bases and 0 bases, there was a span of 12 bases. This chain's CDR3 is CASSPQGTSGANVLTF. The CDR3 DNA reads as TGTGCCAGTAGCCCACAGGGAACCTCTGGGGCCAACGTCCTGACTTTC.

The V and J genes are TRBV11-2 and TRBJ2-3, with 10 nucleotides matching TRBD2. Trimming took 5 bases from V and 0 from J; bases not matched to a gene: 8. Germline CDR1 SGHAT, CDR2 FQNNGV. The length of the CDR3 is 17 residues. The CDR3 DNA is TGTGCCAGCAGCCAAGGCGCAGCGGGGGGGAGCACAGATACGCAGTATTTT. Protein: CASSQGAAGGSTDTQYF.

CDR3 bases: TGTGCCAGCAGTTGGGACAGCCAAAACAATCAGCCCCAGCATTTT. It translates to CASSWDSQNNQPQHF. This chain connects TRBV28 to TRBJ1-5, with TRBD1 matching over 7 bases. In germline, CDR1 is MDHEN, CDR2 SYDVKM. The CDR3 spans 15 residues. Unmatched junction bases numbered 6, after V lost 4 bases and J lost 3 bases.